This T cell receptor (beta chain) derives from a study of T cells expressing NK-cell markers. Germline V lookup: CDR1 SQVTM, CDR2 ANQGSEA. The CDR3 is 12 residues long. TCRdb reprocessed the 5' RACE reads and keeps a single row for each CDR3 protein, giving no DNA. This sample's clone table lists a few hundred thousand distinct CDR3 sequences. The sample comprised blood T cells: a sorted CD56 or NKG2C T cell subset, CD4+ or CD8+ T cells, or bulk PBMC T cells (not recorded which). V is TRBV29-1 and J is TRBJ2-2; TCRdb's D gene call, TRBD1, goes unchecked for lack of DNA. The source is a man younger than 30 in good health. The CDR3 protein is CSALGQAGELFF.